The 23 T cell receptor beta chains presented below share a single source sample, sequenced in a study of blood T cell repertoires in COVID-19. The table came from immunoSEQ multiplex PCR; TCRdb's copy has only in-frame clones and leaves some out. Seen here are approximately 240,000 clones, around nine tenths observed once, and the top ten hold 0.83%. Specimen: peripheral blood. The receptors stem from a man aged 30 to 45 with COVID-19, enrolled during active disease.

This chain connects TRBV12-3 or TRBV12-4 to TRBJ2-1; tentative D call: TRBD1 (6 bases). The V end lost 6 bases, the J end lost 4 bases, and 10 bases lay between the germline ends. This CDR3 is built from 13 residues. The CDR3 spells CASRKGGYNEQFF. The CDR3 nucleotides read TGTGCCAGCAGGAAAGGGGGATACAATGAGCAGTTCTTC.

The rearrangement uses TRBV19 and TRBJ1-5; D perhaps matches TRBD1 (5 bases). Trimming removed 2 bases at V and 3 bases at J, with 14 bases between. Germline V gene lookup returns CDR1 LNHDA and CDR2 SQIVND (reference sequence). The CDR3 loop spans 16 amino acids. The CDR3: CASSINSQGYNQPQHF. DNA of the CDR3: TGTGCCAGTAGTATAAACTCCCAGGGTTACAATCAGCCCCAGCATTTT.

The chain uses TRBV4-1 and TRBJ1-6; D gene ambiguous. Looked up from germline, CDR1 is MGHRA and CDR2 is YSYEKL. This CDR3 comprises 16 residues. The V end lost 4 bases, the J end lost 3 bases, and 13 bases lay between the germline ends. This chain's CDR3 is CASSPFPPVYNSPLHF. DNA for the CDR3: TGCGCCAGCAGCCCCTTTCCTCCAGTCTATAATTCACCCCTCCACTTT.

The V and J genes are TRBV2 and TRBJ2-3; D possibly corresponds to TRBD1 (5 bases). CDR1 is SNHLY and CDR2 is FYNNEI in the germline V gene. V was cut by 6 bases and J by 1 base, with 17 bases left in between. This CDR3 contains 16 residues. The CDR3, as DNA: TGTGCCAGCAGACTCACAGGACCATCCCGCACAGATACGCAGTATTTT. It is translated as CASRLTGPSRTDTQYF.

The chain employs TRBV20-1 and TRBJ1-5; D is unclear. Germline V CDR1 and CDR2: DFQATT, SNEGSKA (reference sequence). CDR3 size: 14 residues. Deletions cut 3 bases from V and 3 bases from J, with 12 bases between. CDR3 protein: CSASWAQHNQPQHF. DNA of the CDR3: TGCAGTGCTAGTTGGGCACAGCACAATCAGCCCCAGCATTTT.

The rearrangement uses TRBV6-5 and TRBJ1-1; TRBD1 aligns across 7 bases. Per germline, CDR1 MNHEY and CDR2 SVGAGI. The CDR3 is made up of 15 amino acids. After removal of 0 bases from V and 3 bases from J, the junction contained 4 bases not matched to a gene. The CDR3 here is CASSYSGTDYTEAFF. The CDR3 DNA reads TGTGCCAGCAGTTACTCGGGGACAGACTACACTGAAGCTTTCTTT.

The chain recombines TRBV6-4 with TRBJ1-2; 10 positions agree with TRBD1. The V and J ends lost 7 bases and 4 bases, in that order; junction bases with no gene match: 18. The germline gives CDR1 MRHNA, CDR2 SNTAGT. This CDR3 is 18 amino acids long. In DNA form, the CDR3 reads TGTGCCAGCACCGACGGGGGGACAGGGGCGGAATCTAGCTATGGCTACACCTTC. Amino acid sequence: CASTDGGTGAESSYGYTF.

The chain has TRBV4-2 and TRBJ2-4; the D gene is possibly TRBD1 (6 bases). CDR1 LGHNA and CDR2 YNFKEQ come from the germline V gene. Trimming took 4 bases from V and 4 from J, leaving 8 bases between them. The CDR3 runs 13 residues. The CDR3 DNA reads TGTGCCAGCAGCCTCGGACAGAAAAACATTCAGTACTTC. Its protein is CASSLGQKNIQYF.

The rearrangement uses TRBV6-5 and TRBJ1-4; 11 bases line up with TRBD1. From germline, CDR1 is MNHEY and CDR2 SVGAGI. CDR3 length: 14 amino acids. V shed 6 bases and J 8 bases; nucleotides not matched to a gene: 5. In DNA, the CDR3 is TGTGCCAGCAGGACGGGACAGGGGGAAGAAAAACTGTTTTTT. It encodes CASRTGQGEEKLFF.

This sequence joins TRBV19 and TRBJ2-2; D is perhaps TRBD1 (5 bases). This CDR3 is built from 14 residues. Trimming stripped 7 bases from V and 3 bases from J, with 12 bases between. Germline V gene lookup returns CDR1 LNHDA and CDR2 SQIVND (reference sequence). The CDR3 here is CASMKGLDTGELFF. CDR3 DNA: TGTGCCAGTATGAAGGGGTTGGACACCGGGGAGCTGTTTTTT.

The V call is TRBV5-1, the J call TRBJ1-6; D possibly corresponds to TRBD1 (5 bases). Per germline, CDR1 SGHRS and CDR2 YFSETQ. The CDR3 is 15 residues long. Trimming took off 4 bases at V and 6 bases at J, with 14 bases between the two ends. The chain's CDR3 is CASSDQGRANSPLHF. DNA for the CDR3: TGCGCCAGCAGCGACCAGGGAAGGGCTAATTCACCCCTCCACTTT.

CDR3 sequence: CASSQDWGDRGSSYNSPLHF. In nucleotides, the CDR3 is TGTGCCAGCAGCCAAGATTGGGGGGACAGGGGGAGCTCCTATAATTCACCCCTCCACTTT. V usage is TRBV3-1 (or the pseudogene TRBV3-2) and J usage is TRBJ1-6; 11 bases align to TRBD1. CDR1 and CDR2 from the germline V gene are LGHDT and YNNKEL (reference sequence). The CDR3 runs 20 residues. V dropped 0 bases and J dropped 0; count of bases not matched to a gene: 7.

The chain recombines TRBV11-1 with TRBJ2-5, with 9 positions matching TRBD1. With V trimmed by 4 bases and J by 0 bases, 0 bases remained unmatched. In germline, CDR1 is SGHAT, CDR2 FQDESV (reference sequence). CDR3 length equals 14 residues. CDR3 protein: CASSWDRDQETQYF. Written as DNA, the CDR3 is TGTGCCAGCAGCTGGGACAGGGACCAAGAGACCCAGTACTTC.

This clone has only one observation. The chain recombines TRBV20-1 with TRBJ1-1, with D unclear. Germline V gives CDR1 DFQATT, CDR2 SNEGSKA (reference sequence). Between the trimmed V and J ends, which lost 3 bases and 7 bases, there was a span of 18 bases. This CDR3 spans 14 amino acids. The CDR3 DNA follows: TGCAGTGCTAGTATGGGTTTACGGGTCAGTGAAGCTTTCTTT. It is translated as CSASMGLRVSEAFF.

The chain employs TRBV25-1 and TRBJ1-2; 9 nucleotides align to TRBD1. The V and J ends lost 5 bases and 7 bases, in that order; junction bases with no gene match: 5. Germline CDR1 is MGHDK and CDR2 is SYGVNS. The CDR3 is 13 amino acids. Here the CDR3 reads CASSLGQGTGYTF. In DNA form, the CDR3 reads TGTGCCAGCAGTCTAGGACAGGGGACTGGCTACACCTTC.

The chain has TRBV29-1 and TRBJ2-2; TRBD1 aligns across 7 bases. CDR3 size: 14 residues. Germline assignment: CDR1 SQVTM and CDR2 ANQGSEA. V lost 4 bases to trimming and J lost 2 bases; unmatched junction nucleotides: 4. The chain's CDR3 is CSVGGTVNTGELFF. CDR3 nucleotides: TGCAGCGTTGGGGGGACAGTAAACACCGGGGAGCTGTTTTTT.

The genes are TRBV4-1 and TRBJ1-4, with 10 bases matching TRBD1. The CDR3 is 14 residues long. V lost 3 bases and J lost 7; bases outside the gene matches: 2. Germline loops: CDR1 MGHRA, CDR2 YSYEKL. The CDR3 reads CASSQTGGREKLFF. CDR3 bases: TGCGCCAGCAGCCAGACAGGGGGCCGTGAAAAACTGTTTTTT.

The V gene is TRBV2, the J gene TRBJ2-2; 9 nucleotides line up with TRBD1. This CDR3 comprises 14 residues. Germline V gene data show CDR1 as SNHLY and CDR2 as FYNNEI. Trimming removed 8 bases from V and 5 bases from J; junction bases left unmatched: 6. The CDR3 DNA reads as TGTGCCAGCCAGGGACAGGGCCGGACCGGGGAGCTGTTTTTT. It translates to CASQGQGRTGELFF. Supplemented by reference TRBV2 and TRBJ2-2, the full variable domain reads EPEVTQTPSHQVTQMGQEVILRCVPISNHLYFYWYRQILGQKVEFLVSFYNNEISEKSEIFDDQFSVERPDGSNFTLKIRSTKLEDSAMYFCASQGQGRTGELFFGEGSRLTVL.

The chain joins TRBV27 to TRBJ1-2, with D maybe TRBD1 (5 bases). Trimming removed 5 bases at V and 3 bases at J, with 13 bases between. Germline CDR1 reads MNHEY; CDR2 reads SMNVEV (reference sequence). The CDR3 loop spans 14 amino acids. The CDR3 DNA sequence: TGTGCCAGCAGTAGACAGCGTACGGACTATGGCTACACCTTC. This gives the protein CASSRQRTDYGYTF.

The gene calls are TRBV11-3 and TRBJ2-1, with D possibly matching TRBD2 (6 bases). The CDR3 runs to 15 residues. The germline V and J ends were trimmed by 3 bases and 2 bases, with 11 bases remaining between them. Germline CDR1 reads SGHNT; CDR2 reads YENEEA. CDR3: CASSLVAGTYNEQFF. DNA of the CDR3: TGTGCCAGCAGCTTGGTTGCGGGGACCTACAATGAGCAGTTCTTC.

This clone has only one observation. This sequence joins TRBV30 and TRBJ1-4, with 9 positions matching TRBD1. CDR3 length equals 17 residues. Trimming at V came to 3 bases and at J to 3 bases, leaving 11 bases not matched to a gene. Germline V gene sequence: CDR1 GTSNPN, CDR2 SVGIG (reference sequence). The DNA for the CDR3 is TGTGCCTGGAGCCAATTTACAGGGGGCTCACCTAATGAAAAACTGTTTTTT. The encoded protein is CAWSQFTGGSPNEKLFF. Complete variable domain (other parts from reference TRBV30 and TRBJ1-4): SQTIHQWPATLVQPVGSPLSLECTVEGTSNPNLYWYRQAAGRGLQLLFYSVGIGQISSEVPQNLSASRPQDRQFILSSKKLLLSDSGFYLCAWSQFTGGSPNEKLFFGSGTQLSVL.

The rearrangement uses TRBV11-2 and TRBJ2-7, with 11 bases aligning to TRBD2. The CDR3 is made up of 17 amino acids. The J segment lost 0 bases and the V segment lost 3 bases, leaving 7 bases of the junction unmatched. Per germline, CDR1 SGHAT and CDR2 FQNNGV. The CDR3 DNA reads as TGTGCCAGCAGCTTTAGGCTAGCGGGGGGTCGCTCCTACGAGCAGTACTTC. This encodes CASSFRLAGGRSYEQYF.

The J gene is TRBJ2-5, the V gene TRBV7-6; 9 bases agree with TRBD2. Germline V gene data show CDR1 as SGHVS and CDR2 as FNYEAQ. There are 16 residues in the CDR3. Trimming took 1 base from V and 4 from J; bases not matched to a gene: 7. CDR3 protein: CASSLGSAAGGETQYF. The CDR3 DNA is TGTGCCAGCAGCTTAGGTTCCGCAGCGGGGGGAGAGACCCAGTACTTC.